Shown below are 27 T cell receptor beta chains from a single sample sequenced in a study of T cell responses to AZD1222 COVID-19 vaccine. The table came from immunoSEQ multiplex PCR; TCRdb's copy has only in-frame clones and leaves some out. This sample yields around 64,000 clones, of which about 80% are seen a single time; about 6.1% belongs to the top ten. Sequenced here: peripheral blood, sampled 28 days after the second AZD1222 dose. These receptors were collected from an adult who received the AZD1222 COVID-19 vaccine.

This chain joins TRBV11-1 and TRBJ1-3; TRBD1 aligns across 7 bases. V shed 4 bases and J 4 bases; nucleotides not matched to a gene: 4. CDR1 SGHAT and CDR2 FQDESV come from the germline V gene (reference sequence). The CDR3 spans 14 residues. The CDR3 bases are TGTGCCAGCAGCTCCCGGGACAGAGGAAACACCATATATTTT. It translates to CASSSRDRGNTIYF. Combining the CDR3 with reference TRBV11-1 and TRBJ1-3 gives the whole variable domain EAEVAQSPRYKITEKSQAVAFWCDPISGHATLYWYRQILGQGPELLVQFQDESVVDDSQLPKDRFSAERLKGVDSTLKIQPAELGDSAMYLCASSSRDRGNTIYFGEGSWLTVV.

The chain couples TRBV7-8 to TRBJ2-4, with D tentatively TRBD2 (6 bases). The ends were cut back, 5 bases at V and 7 bases at J, with 12 bases in the middle. Germline loops: CDR1 SGHVS, CDR2 FQNEAQ. This CDR3 is built from 13 residues. The CDR3: CASSLRGRNIQYF. CDR3 nucleotides: TGTGCCAGCAGCCTCCGGGGGAGGAACATTCAGTACTTC.

This clone was detected once. The rearrangement joins TRBV10-2 to TRBJ2-3, with 8 bases lining up with TRBD1. The CDR3 runs to 17 residues. Germline V gene lookup returns CDR1 WSHSY and CDR2 SAAADI. J lost 1 base, V lost 5 bases, and 11 bases had no gene match. CDR3: CASSSSGSGQGTDTQYF. Written as DNA, the CDR3 is TGCGCCAGCAGTTCCTCCGGATCGGGACAGGGCACAGATACGCAGTATTTT.

This sequence joins TRBV5-1 and TRBJ1-6, with 9 positions matching TRBD1. Germline V gene lookup returns CDR1 SGHRS and CDR2 YFSETQ. V trimming: 4 bases; J trimming: 8 bases; junction bases outside the gene matches: 7. There are 15 residues in the CDR3. The CDR3 DNA reads as TGCGCCAGCAGCCCGAGGACAGGGGTCGATTCACCCCTCCACTTT. Translation gives CASSPRTGVDSPLHF.

This chain connects TRBV28 to TRBJ1-2; D unclear. This CDR3 has 12 residues. Germline V gives CDR1 MDHEN, CDR2 SYDVKM. With 3 bases removed from V and 2 bases from J, the gap between germline ends came to 4 bases. CDR3: CASSFVNYGYTF. The CDR3 nucleotides are TGTGCCAGCAGTTTCGTCAACTATGGCTACACCTTC.

The chain employs TRBV6-5 and TRBJ1-1; TRBD1 matches 8 bases. The junction had 6 bases not matched to a gene; V was cut back by 5 bases and J by 4 bases. The CDR3 is made up of 14 amino acids. Germline V lookup: CDR1 MNHEY, CDR2 SVGAGI. CDR3 amino acids: CASSTRTGLTEAFF. The CDR3, as DNA: TGTGCCAGCAGTACACGGACAGGGCTCACTGAAGCTTTCTTT.

The chain employs TRBV6-6 and TRBJ1-4, with unresolved D. Germline V gives CDR1 MNHNY, CDR2 SVGAGI (reference sequence). V was clipped by 7 bases and J by 5 bases, with 11 bases between them. The CDR3 is made up of 13 amino acids. The CDR3 coding sequence is TGTGCCAGCATGGTAGGCCTCAATGAAAAACTGTTTTTT. It is translated as CASMVGLNEKLFF.

This clone qualifies as medium-sized. This chain connects TRBV7-8 to TRBJ1-2; 8 bases align to TRBD1. CDR1 SGHVS and CDR2 FQNEAQ come from the germline V gene. V shed 3 bases, J shed 8 bases, and the junction held 5 bases outside the gene matches. This CDR3 contains 13 residues. The CDR3, as DNA: TGTGCCAGCAGCTTGGACAGGGCGAGGGGCTACACCTTC. Translating it yields CASSLDRARGYTF.

This chain joins TRBV10-3 and TRBJ1-1; unclear D gene. The germline gives CDR1 ENHRY, CDR2 SYGVKD. V shed 4 bases and J shed 4 bases, with 10 bases lying between them. The CDR3 covers 13 residues. The CDR3 nucleotides are TGTGCCATCAGTGTTGACCCCAGCACTGAAGCTTTCTTT. Translated, it gives CAISVDPSTEAFF.

J is TRBJ1-1 and V is TRBV28, with D tentatively TRBD1 (6 bases). With 5 bases removed from V and 4 bases from J, the gap between germline ends came to 11 bases. CDR1 is MDHEN and CDR2 is SYDVKM in the germline V gene. This CDR3 is 13 amino acids long. CDR3 protein: CASSPRGGTEAFF. The CDR3 nucleotides read TGTGCCAGCAGTCCCAGGGGTGGCACTGAAGCTTTCTTT.

This rearrangement joins TRBV3-1 (or the pseudogene TRBV3-2) to TRBJ1-4; D remains unclear. The germline gives CDR1 LGHDT, CDR2 YNNKEL (reference sequence). Trimming removed 0 bases from V and 7 bases from J, with 6 bases in between. This CDR3 region has 13 residues. The CDR3 reads CASSQDRGEKLFF. The CDR3 DNA reads as TGTGCCAGCAGCCAAGATCGCGGTGAAAAACTGTTTTTT.

This clone was counted only a few times. CDR3 DNA sequence: TGTGCCAGCAGCCCGCGGACAGGGAACGTCATATCCTACGAGCAGTACTTC. It specifies CASSPRTGNVISYEQYF. This chain connects TRBV3-1 (or the pseudogene TRBV3-2) to TRBJ2-7; 8 bases are shared with TRBD1. Trimming removed 4 bases from V and 1 base from J; junction bases left unmatched: 12. The CDR3 extends over 17 amino acids. Germline loops: CDR1 LGHDT, CDR2 YNNKEL (reference sequence).

This rearrangement joins TRBV19 to TRBJ2-1, with D tentatively TRBD2 (8 bases). This CDR3 comprises 16 residues. V lost 0 bases and J lost 8, with 17 bases in between. CDR1 and CDR2 (germline): LNHDA, SQIVND (reference sequence). The CDR3 protein is CASSIDGTAGVYEQFF. CDR3 DNA sequence: TGTGCCAGTAGTATAGACGGGACAGCGGGAGTTTATGAGCAGTTCTTC. Full variable domain (rest looked up from reference TRBV19 and TRBJ2-1): DGGITQSPKYLFRKEGQNVTLSCEQNLNHDAMYWYRQDPGQGLRLIYYSQIVNDFQKGDIAEGYSVSREKKESFPLTVTSAQKNPTAFYLCASSIDGTAGVYEQFFGPGTRLTVL.

The CDR3 coding sequence is TGTGCCAGCAGTGTGGCCAGGGGAGAAGGGGGCTACACCTTC. It codes for CASSVARGEGGYTF. The J gene is TRBJ1-2, the V gene TRBV2, with D maybe TRBD1 (6 bases). The CDR3 is made up of 14 amino acids. The V and J ends lost 4 bases and 8 bases respectively, with 17 bases between them. The germline CDR1 and CDR2 sequences are SNHLY and FYNNEI. The full variable domain, completed using reference TRBV2 and TRBJ1-2, is EPEVTQTPSHQVTQMGQEVILRCVPISNHLYFYWYRQILGQKVEFLVSFYNNEISEKSEIFDDQFSVERPDGSNFTLKIRSTKLEDSAMYFCASSVARGEGGYTFGSGTRLTVV.

This chain links TRBV21-1 with TRBJ2-3; the D call of TRBD1 is as the table states it, not checked on the DNA. TRBV21-1 is an annotated pseudogene. This CDR3 has 19 amino acids. DNA for the CDR3: TGTGCCAGCAGCAAAGCGGATATAGTTCAGGGCCGATTCCCAGATACGCAGTATTTT. It is translated as CASSKADIVQGRFPDTQYF.

V gene TRBV7-6 combines with J gene TRBJ2-7, with D perhaps TRBD2 (7 bases). The CDR3 contains 14 residues. CDR1 and CDR2 (germline): SGHVS, FNYEAQ. V was shortened by 4 bases and J by 5 bases, with 15 bases between the two germline ends. CDR3 bases: TGTGCCAGCAGCTCCAGGGGAGGGCCCAACGAGCAGTACTTC. Translating gives CASSSRGGPNEQYF.

The CDR3, as DNA: TGTGCCACCGCTCCACCGACAGGGAATCAGCCCCAGCATTTT. It yields the protein CATAPPTGNQPQHF. The V call is TRBV15, the J call TRBJ1-5; 7 positions match TRBD1. Looked up from germline, CDR1 is LNHNV and CDR2 is YYDKDF (reference sequence). This CDR3 region has 14 residues. Germline trimming cut 8 bases from V and 4 bases from J; bases unmatched to any gene: 8.

The rearrangement links TRBV5-1 to TRBJ1-4; D remains ambiguous. The CDR3 has 14 amino acids. The germline gives CDR1 SGHRS, CDR2 YFSETQ. V was shortened by 0 bases and J by 0 bases, with 3 bases between the two germline ends. CDR3 loop: CASSLVSTNEKLFF. For the CDR3, the DNA is TGCGCCAGCAGCTTGGTTTCAACTAATGAAAAACTGTTTTTT.

This chain uses TRBV19 with TRBJ2-5, with TRBD2 matching over 8 bases. Looked up from germline, CDR1 is LNHDA and CDR2 is SQIVND (reference sequence). The trim removed 7 bases at V and 6 bases at J, leaving 4 bases unmatched. The CDR3 length is 12 residues. This CDR3 reads CASNGGGQTQYF. CDR3 DNA sequence: TGTGCCAGTAACGGGGGGGGGCAGACCCAGTACTTC.

A single count supports this clone. This CDR3 reads CSVRQLAGAGETQYF. The CDR3 DNA reads as TGCAGCGTCCGTCAACTAGCGGGGGCCGGAGAGACCCAGTACTTC. The rearrangement uses TRBV29-1 and TRBJ2-5; TRBD2 matches at 11 bases. The J segment lost 4 bases and the V segment lost 6 bases, leaving 10 bases of the junction unmatched. Germline V gene sequence: CDR1 SQVTM, CDR2 ANQGSEA. This CDR3 region has 15 residues.

The V and J genes are TRBV4-1 and TRBJ1-2; TRBD1 matches at 7 bases. The germline V gene encodes CDR1 MGHRA and CDR2 YSYEKL. J gave up 4 bases and V 1 base, and 6 bases lay outside the gene matches. This CDR3 spans 15 amino acids. The CDR3 region has the DNA TGCGCCAGCAGCCAAGTGACAGGGAGCCTCTATGGCTACACCTTC. It codes for CASSQVTGSLYGYTF.

The chain recombines TRBV30 with TRBJ1-1, with D perhaps TRBD1 (5 bases). The CDR3 totals 13 residues. V was cut by 4 bases and J by 6 bases, with 15 bases left in between. Germline CDR1 GTSNPN, CDR2 SVGIG (reference sequence). CDR3 coding DNA: TGTGCCTGGACCTCACGGGGGTGGTCTGAAGCTTTCTTT. This encodes CAWTSRGWSEAFF.

V is TRBV7-9 and J is TRBJ2-7, with 7 positions matching TRBD1. V shed 5 bases, J shed 6 bases, and the junction held 7 bases outside the gene matches. The CDR3 has 13 amino acids. Germline values: CDR1 SEHNR, CDR2 FQNEAQ (reference sequence). The CDR3 spells CASSATGVAEQYF. DNA for the CDR3: TGTGCCAGCAGCGCTACAGGGGTGGCCGAGCAGTACTTC.

CDR3 amino acids: CASSFPGPPSQETQYF. The DNA of the CDR3 is TGTGCCAGCAGCTTTCCGGGACCCCCATCTCAAGAGACCCAGTACTTC. The rearrangement uses TRBV5-6 and TRBJ2-5; D tentatively reads TRBD1 or TRBD2 (5 bases each). V lost 2 bases and J 2 bases, leaving 16 bases between the germline ends. There are 16 residues in the CDR3. Germline V gives CDR1 SGHDT, CDR2 YYEEEE.

Comment on this clone: This CDR3 is also generated by other DNA sequences in the sample. The chain recombines TRBV25-1 with TRBJ2-3, with D maybe TRBD1 (5 bases). This CDR3 comprises 15 residues. Germline values: CDR1 MGHDK, CDR2 SYGVNS. V lost 3 bases to trimming and J lost 6 bases, with 16 bases between them. CDR3 coding DNA: TGTGCCAGCAGTGATCAGGCAGGGTCGGCGGATACGCAGTATTTT. Amino acids: CASSDQAGSADTQYF.

This rearrangement joins TRBV7-9 to TRBJ2-7, with 11 bases that match TRBD2. The CDR3 loop spans 12 amino acids. The germline CDR1 and CDR2 sequences are SEHNR and FQNEAQ (reference sequence). The CDR3 DNA reads as TGTGGTAGCGGGGGGGCTACCTACGAGCAGTACTTC. Protein: CGSGGATYEQYF.

The rearrangement links TRBV6-5 to TRBJ2-7; D is uncertain. CDR3 length: 15 residues. Per germline, CDR1 MNHEY and CDR2 SVGAGI. Trimming stripped 6 bases from V and 2 bases from J, with 17 bases between. DNA for the CDR3: TGTGCCAGCAGGCCCCTCCCGACAAAGACCTACGAGCAGTACTTC. It specifies CASRPLPTKTYEQYF.